The 12 T cell receptor beta chains reported below all come from one sample, sequenced in a study of OX40 agonist ivuxolimab in advanced cancers. Repertoires were generated with immunoSEQ multiplex PCR, while TCRdb's copy carries only in-frame clones and drops some. The data show almost 85,000 clones, over 85% seen once. The sequenced sample was CD4+ or CD8+ T cells sorted from blood, obtained in a trial of the OX40 agonist ivuxolimab. The origin of the receptors is an adult with an advanced solid tumor such as melanoma, head and neck, liver or kidney cancer.

The chain recombines TRBV6-5 with TRBJ1-1; D remains ambiguous. The V and J ends lost 0 bases and 0 bases respectively, with 5 bases between them. This CDR3 region has 14 residues. CDR1 and CDR2 (germline): MNHEY, SVGAGI. This CDR3 is CASSYSAVNTEAFF. In DNA, the CDR3 is TGTGCCAGCAGTTACTCGGCCGTGAACACTGAAGCTTTCTTT.

J is TRBJ1-5 and V is TRBV7-6, with D possibly TRBD1 on 5 matching bases. Germline assignment: CDR1 SGHVS and CDR2 FNYEAQ. The CDR3 is 13 residues long. Trimming left V 5 bases short and J 7 bases short, with 12 bases between. The DNA of the CDR3 is TGTGCCAGCAGCGAAACAGGTTACCAGCCCCAGCATTTT. It encodes CASSETGYQPQHF.

The chain is built from TRBV7-8 and TRBJ1-6; 9 bases are shared with TRBD1. There are 17 residues in the CDR3. The V and J ends lost 3 bases and 0 bases, in that order; junction bases with no gene match: 3. Germline V gene sequence: CDR1 SGHVS, CDR2 FQNEAQ. The CDR3: CASSFGTGNSYNSPLHF. The CDR3 DNA reads as TGTGCCAGCAGCTTCGGGACAGGGAACTCCTATAATTCACCCCTCCACTTT.

CDR3 in DNA: TGTGCCAGCAGCCCCCGGGACAGGGGGGACCAAGAGACCCAGTACTTC. Its translation: CASSPRDRGDQETQYF. The V and J genes are TRBV7-9 and TRBJ2-5; 11 nucleotides match TRBD1. Germline CDR1 reads SEHNR; CDR2 reads FQNEAQ (reference sequence). CDR3 size: 16 residues. V shed 5 bases, J shed 0 bases, and the junction held 5 bases outside the gene matches.

The chain links TRBV5-6 to TRBJ2-7, with 9 bases that match TRBD2. Trimming removed 4 bases from V and 7 bases from J; junction bases left unmatched: 3. From germline, CDR1 is SGHDT and CDR2 YYEEEE. The length of the CDR3 is 12 residues. The CDR3 protein is CASSPAGGEQYF. Written as DNA, the CDR3 is TGTGCCAGCAGCCCCGCGGGAGGGGAGCAGTACTTC. Based on the CDR3 plus reference TRBV5-6 and TRBJ2-7, the full variable domain is DAGVTQSPTHLIKTRGQQVTLRCSPKSGHDTVSWYQQALGQGPQFIFQYYEEEERQRGNFPDRFSGHQFPNYSSELNVNALLLGDSALYLCASSPAGGEQYFGPGTRLTVT.

The genes are TRBV2 and TRBJ2-3; D is unresolved. Between the trimmed V and J ends, which lost 3 bases and 2 bases, there was a span of 15 bases. This CDR3 has 16 residues. CDR1 SNHLY and CDR2 FYNNEI come from the germline V gene. This chain's CDR3 is CASSDTAETSTDTQYF. The DNA for the CDR3 is TGTGCCAGCAGTGATACAGCCGAAACTTCCACAGATACGCAGTATTTT.

This chain links TRBV11-2 with TRBJ2-2; 7 bases fit TRBD2. V lost 6 bases and J lost 4; bases outside the gene matches: 11. Germline CDR1 SGHAT, CDR2 FQNNGV. CDR3 length: 16 amino acids. CDR3 in amino acids: CASRPIAGASTGELFF. The CDR3 nucleotides read TGTGCCAGCAGGCCGATCGCGGGAGCGTCCACCGGGGAGCTGTTTTTT.

This clone has just one count. This rearrangement joins TRBV9 to TRBJ2-3; D is perhaps TRBD2 (5 bases). The germline V gene has CDR1 SGDLS and CDR2 YYNGEE. This CDR3 is 14 amino acids long. V shed 3 bases and J shed 3 bases, with 11 bases lying between them. The CDR3 region is CASSASGLTDTQYF. The CDR3, as DNA: TGTGCCAGCAGCGCTTCAGGACTGACAGATACGCAGTATTTT. The variable domain in full, completed from reference TRBV9 and TRBJ2-3, reads DSGVTQTPKHLITATGQRVTLRCSPRSGDLSVYWYQQSLDQGLQFLIQYYNGEERAKGNILERFSAQQFPDLHSELNLSSLELGDSALYFCASSASGLTDTQYFGPGTRLTVL.

V gene TRBV2 combines with J gene TRBJ1-1; 8 bases match TRBD1. The V segment lost 6 bases and the J segment 4 bases; nucleotides outside the gene matches: 10. The CDR3 has 15 residues. Germline V CDR1 and CDR2: SNHLY, FYNNEI. The CDR3 protein is CASRVRLDRGTEAFF. The CDR3 region has the DNA TGTGCCAGCAGGGTACGATTAGACAGGGGCACTGAAGCTTTCTTT.

The chain couples TRBV9 to TRBJ2-1; tentative D call: TRBD2 (5 bases). Germline values: CDR1 SGDLS, CDR2 YYNGEE. The CDR3 totals 16 residues. V lost 3 bases to trimming and J lost 1 base, with 14 bases between them. CDR3 coding DNA: TGTGCCAGCAGCGGGCTCCGGGGAGTTTCCTACAATGAGCAGTTCTTC. This translates into CASSGLRGVSYNEQFF.

The chain carries TRBV27 and TRBJ2-5; D possibly corresponds to TRBD1 (6 bases). The germline gives CDR1 MNHEY, CDR2 SMNVEV (reference sequence). The ends were cut back, 7 bases at V and 5 bases at J, with 17 bases in the middle. This CDR3 region has 14 residues. The CDR3 nucleotides are TGTGCCAGCACCTCGAGAGGGGGTTGGGAGACCCAGTACTTC. Encoded protein: CASTSRGGWETQYF.

The CDR3 bases are TGTGCCAGCAGTGTGGACAGGGTGCATGGCTACACCTTC. This codes for CASSVDRVHGYTF. This chain connects TRBV6-6 to TRBJ1-2; 8 nucleotides agree with TRBD1. This CDR3 is built from 13 residues. Germline CDR1 MNHNY, CDR2 SVGAGI (reference sequence). J was trimmed by 6 bases and V by 5 bases; bases with no gene match: 5.